This T cell receptor beta chain was identified during a study of T cells in Graves' hyperthyroidism and ophthalmopathy. Researchers barred patients who had uncontrolled infection, other autoimmune disease, pregnancy or lactation. This CDR3 has 18 amino acids. Trimming pared 1 base from V and 0 bases from J, leaving 15 bases between. CDR1 MNHEY and CDR2 SMNVEV come from the germline V gene (reference sequence). This clonotype was observed a handful of times. What it recognizes is unknown. RNA transcripts yielded amplified TCR beta CDR3 regions. HTBI primers were employed in a first-round RT-PCR of the TCR CDR3. One entry per CDR3 protein, called by TCRdb with MiXCR from the multiplex PCR reads. Of about 360,000 distinct CDR3 sequences in the sample, approximately 25% were seen once. Study results and limitations: Blood also held most thyroid clonotypes expanded beyond 0.001. Researchers report that a 13 V-J model separated ophthalmopathy from stable hyperthyroidism.

The clonotype was recovered from a man aged 50 to 59 with Graves' hyperthyroidism. Sequenced sample: blood. This sequence joins TRBV27 and TRBJ1-4; D is unclear. This CDR3 reads CASSLYSPLTSTNEKLFF. As DNA, the CDR3 is TGTGCCAGCAGTTTATATAGCCCCCTCACCTCAACTAATGAAAAACTGTTTTTT.